The present T cell receptor (beta chain) was sequenced within a study of T cell repertoires in cytomegalovirus infection. Study-level information: Public TCR beta signatures marked donors with CMV infection and the matching HLA. The study, taken as a whole, reports: HLA-C-restricted CMV-specific TCR beta clonotypes prevailed in the ex vivo response. Of the TCR beta families, the public ones yielded a cumulative frequency that identified carriers of CMV plus the relevant HLA.

The V and J ends lost 4 bases and 8 bases respectively, with 12 bases between them. This CDR3 comprises 12 residues. Looked up from germline, CDR1 is SGHDT and CDR2 is YYEEEE. This clonotype was found a few times. The antigen is unknown. TCRdb reanalysed the reads using MiXCR and keeps one entry per CDR3 protein. The profile shows a few hundred thousand distinct CDR3 sequences, over 15% of them singletons. Sequences were obtained from CD8+ T cells from PBMCs. The TCR sequence derives from a human donor in good health (CMV status not recorded). Some clones in this sample may be carry-over from other donors' samples. V and J are TRBV5-6 and TRBJ1-2, with no clear D. The CDR3 region has the DNA TGTGCCAGCAGCCCTTCGACCGGGGGCTACACCTTC. It encodes CASSPSTGGYTF. The full variable domain, its missing parts supplied by reference TRBV5-6 and TRBJ1-2, is DAGVTQSPTHLIKTRGQQVTLRCSPKSGHDTVSWYQQALGQGPQFIFQYYEEEERQRGNFPDRFSGHQFPNYSSELNVNALLLGDSALYLCASSPSTGGYTFGSGTRLTVV.